This T cell receptor beta chain was captured by sequencing in a study of beta chain features in type 1 diabetes (dated by TCRdb to the late 2010s). For the wider study: No differences in mean age, gender distribution, total cell number or subset yield were found between patients and healthy donors. A total of under 140,000,000 sorted cells were examined across all samples, and the number of cells per subset was strongly correlated with RNA yield. The study compared the TCRB repertoires of sorted circulating CD4+ T cell subsets in recently diagnosed type 1 diabetes patients with those in matched healthy donors. Whereas all 30 or so donors provided naive and central memory subsets, regulatory and stem cell-like memory subsets were isolated from just 8 patients and roughly 8 healthy donors. Beyond this particular receptor, the publication reports: Fewer insertions and more nucleotide deletions at VDJ recombination sites were observed in patients with type 1 diabetes, implying thymic rearrangement abnormalities. Type 1 diabetes patients showed a moderate but significant shortening of TCRB CDR3 length in all four CD4+ subsets. Only small numbers of individuals were included in the HLA sub-analyses, which left unresolved whether HLA type had any influence on TCRB rearrangement. Because cDNA was sequenced instead of genomic DNA, activated cells with high expression could be over-represented, although the groups did not differ in activation or CD3 levels. Shorter templates might have been favored by PCR, but patient and control samples were amplified and corrected together, so both groups would have been affected equally by any skew. Naive, central memory and regulatory TCRB repertoires appeared more similar among patients than among healthy donors.

A single peripheral blood draw of approximately 0.11 L on average was collected from each donor into heparinised tubes. Naive, central memory, regulatory and stem cell-like memory CD4+ T cells were sorted on a BD FACSAria II using a panel including CD45RO, CCR7, CD25, CD127, CD95 and CD27. Purity was above 95% for every sorted population. PBMCs were isolated right away by Lymphoprep density gradient centrifugation and were stained directly, without culture. So that batch effects would be minimized, each experiment stained and sorted samples in pairs, pairing one healthy donor with one patient. All of the isolated RNA was reverse transcribed with the High Capacity cDNA Reverse Transcription Kit, so expressed TCRB transcripts were sequenced. Stem cell-like memory T cell samples underwent survey-depth immunoSEQ sequencing, averaging roughly 1 million total reads per sample. Sorted cells were lysed in RLT buffer, and RNA was extracted using DNase-treated RNeasy Micro or Mini kits according to cell number. Each cell subset was processed separately to prevent cross-contamination, with patient and healthy donor samples processed together. The immunoSEQ multiplex PCR was used to amplify TCRB sequences from cDNA, yielding 87-bp fragments that span the CDR3 region. Sequencing of the amplicons was performed on the Illumina HiSeq platform. Per the source publication's procedure: Synthetic template baselines were used to correct PCR bias computationally, reads within Hamming distance 2 were collapsed, and singletons that could not be merged were discarded. Reads were aligned to IMGT to assign V, D and J genes, CDR3 length, and insertions or deletions at six rearrangement sites. Within each subset, clonotype counts were normalized to the number of sorted cells before true diversity and Gini coefficients were calculated with the tcR R package. The overlap coefficient, calculated on TCRB nucleotide sequences, was used to measure repertoire sharing. Held by TCRdb, this immuneACCESS table contains in-frame sequences only and omits some clones. Under half of the omission traces to an unresolved V gene where checked; the cause of the rest is unknown. That table supplies the V and J calls and clone size; D and trimming were determined from the DNA. The sample records 10,000 to 15,000 clones, around 43% of which are singletons. Around 0.89% of the sample comes from the top ten.

With regard to this clone: Its target antigen remains unknown. Per-base qualities were not stored, and no clone one base away is much larger.

The germline V gene gives CDR1 as MNHNS and CDR2 as SASEGT. Trimming removed 6 bases from V and 6 bases from J, leaving 6 bases between the germline ends. Reading from cysteine to phenylalanine, the CDR3 counts 11 amino acids. The only DNA kept is the CDR3, 33 bases in frame from the first base. The rearranged segments are TRBV6-1 and TRBJ2-4, with the D segment identity uncertain. The sequence was obtained from a man aged 18 to 29 in good health. The sample consisted of stem cell memory CD4+ T cells from blood. This specimen's cell subset or site label, per the study, means: stem cell-like memory CD4+ T cells. The sequenced DNA: TGTGCCAGCAGAGCGAGAAACATTCAGTACTTC. Translated, it reads CASRARNIQYF.